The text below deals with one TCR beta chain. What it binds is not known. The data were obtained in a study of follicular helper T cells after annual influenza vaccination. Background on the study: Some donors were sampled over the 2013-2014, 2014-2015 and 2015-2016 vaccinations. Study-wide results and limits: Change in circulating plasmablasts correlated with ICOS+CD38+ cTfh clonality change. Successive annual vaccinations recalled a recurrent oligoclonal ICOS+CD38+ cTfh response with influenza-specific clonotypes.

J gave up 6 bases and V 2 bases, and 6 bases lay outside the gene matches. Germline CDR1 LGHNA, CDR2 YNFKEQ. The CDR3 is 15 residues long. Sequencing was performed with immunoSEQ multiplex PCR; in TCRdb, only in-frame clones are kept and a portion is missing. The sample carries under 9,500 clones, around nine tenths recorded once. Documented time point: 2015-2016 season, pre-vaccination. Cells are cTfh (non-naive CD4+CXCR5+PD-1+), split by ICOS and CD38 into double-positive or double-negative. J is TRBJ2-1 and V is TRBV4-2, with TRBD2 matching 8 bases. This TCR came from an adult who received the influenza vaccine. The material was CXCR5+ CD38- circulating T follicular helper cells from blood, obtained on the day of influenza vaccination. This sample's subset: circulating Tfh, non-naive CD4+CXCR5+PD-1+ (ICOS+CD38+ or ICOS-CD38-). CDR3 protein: CASSQRTGGRNEQFF. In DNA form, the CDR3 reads TGTGCCAGCAGCCAACGAACGGGGGGGCGCAATGAGCAGTTCTTC.